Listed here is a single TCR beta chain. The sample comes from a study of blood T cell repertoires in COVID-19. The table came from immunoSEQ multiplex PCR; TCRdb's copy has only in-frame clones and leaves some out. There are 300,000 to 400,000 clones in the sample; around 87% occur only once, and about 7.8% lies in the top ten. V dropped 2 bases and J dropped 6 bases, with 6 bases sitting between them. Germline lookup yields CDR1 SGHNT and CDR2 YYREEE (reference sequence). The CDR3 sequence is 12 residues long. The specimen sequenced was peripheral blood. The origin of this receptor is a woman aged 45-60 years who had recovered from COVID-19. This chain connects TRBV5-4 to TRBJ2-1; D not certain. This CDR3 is CASSFNSNEQFF. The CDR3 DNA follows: TGTGCCAGCAGCTTTAACTCCAATGAGCAGTTCTTC. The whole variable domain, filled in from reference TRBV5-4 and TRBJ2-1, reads ETGVTQSPTHLIKTRGQQVTLRCSSQSGHNTVSWYQQALGQGPQFIFQYYREEENGRGNFPPRFSGLQFPNYSSELNVNALELDDSALYLCASSFNSNEQFFGPGTRLTVL.